A single sample is the source of the 30 T cell receptor beta chains below, sequenced in a study of CD8 T cells in ankylosing spondylitis. Whole-study findings and limits: Seemingly characteristic of ankylosing spondylitis blood was a TCR beta motif consisting of several highly homologous variants.

TCRdb re-called the 5' RACE reads through MiXCR, storing one row per CDR3 protein. This table has some 840,000 distinct CDR3 sequences, roughly 10% appearing once. The antigens for these receptors are not known. Material: blood, either unsorted or a sorted T cell fraction (not recorded which). The receptors were sampled from a male donor with ankylosing spondylitis.

This clonotype has just a few counts. One end of the junction does not line up with germline, which may come from a read error. In nucleotides, the CDR3 is TGTGCCACCAGTGAGGTTGGGGACCGGTCCTACGAGCAGTACTTC. It translates to CATSEVGDRSYEQYF. The chain joins TRBV10-3 to TRBJ2-7; D tentatively reads TRBD1 or TRBD2 (5 bases each). The CDR3 loop spans 15 amino acids. Germline CDR1 reads ENHRY; CDR2 reads SYGVKD.

This clonotype appeared a few times. This rearrangement joins TRBV29-1 to TRBJ1-1; weak D call: TRBD1 (5 bases). The ends were cut back, 4 bases at V and 8 bases at J, with 17 bases in the middle. Per the germline V gene, CDR1 is SQVTM and CDR2 is ANQGSEA. CDR3 length: 13 amino acids. CDR3 in amino acids: CSVVLLTATEAFF. CDR3 sequence (DNA): TGCAGCGTTGTTTTATTGACAGCCACAGAAGCTTTCTTT.

This clonotype was found a few times. The chain links TRBV6-1 to TRBJ1-2; D ambiguous. The CDR3 is 11 amino acids. Germline V gene data show CDR1 as MNHNS and CDR2 as SASEGT. Trimming left V 7 bases short and J 2 bases short, with 5 bases between. Here the CDR3 DNA reads TGTGCCAGCACCGCGAACTATGGCTACACCTTC. Residues: CASTANYGYTF.

The CDR3 sequence: CSARVGSGGGNTIYF. Written as DNA, the CDR3 is TGCAGCGCCCGGGTCGGGAGTGGGGGAGGAAACACCATATATTTT. This chain joins TRBV29-1 and TRBJ1-3; TRBD1 is a possible D gene (5 bases). Germline V gives CDR1 SQVTM, CDR2 ANQGSEA. Trimming cost V 7 bases and J 4 bases, with 20 bases left between them. This CDR3 is built from 15 residues.

This clonotype was recorded at least ten times. The chain employs TRBV5-4 and TRBJ2-1; no definite D call. The CDR3 totals 16 residues. The V end was cut by 4 bases, the J end by 0 bases, with 14 bases between. CDR1 is SGHNT and CDR2 is YYREEE in the germline V gene (reference sequence). CDR3 amino acids: CASSPGMVSSYNEQFF. CDR3 nucleotides: TGTGCCAGCAGCCCTGGAATGGTTAGCTCCTACAATGAGCAGTTCTTC.

This clonotype has more than one count but fewer than ten. The chain recombines TRBV27 with TRBJ1-2; D is unresolved. Trimming removed 11 bases from V and 1 base from J, with 14 bases in between. In germline, CDR1 is MNHEY, CDR2 SMNVEV (reference sequence). CDR3 size: 13 residues. CDR3 residues: CASRPENNYGYTF. The CDR3 DNA is TGTGCCTCCCGCCCAGAGAATAACTATGGCTACACCTTC.

This clonotype was observed a few times. The chain carries TRBV12-3 or TRBV12-4 and TRBJ2-7, with TRBD1 matching over 9 bases. There are 16 residues in the CDR3. The V gene end was trimmed by 6 bases and the J gene end by 4 bases; junction bases not matched to a gene: 13. CDR3 sequence reads: CASSPDLGQGLYEQYF. In DNA, the CDR3 is TGTGCCAGCAGCCCCGATCTCGGACAGGGGCTATACGAGCAGTACTTC.

The table lists this clonotype with a few counts. The chain is built from TRBV29-1 and TRBJ2-3; D is uncertain. Germline loops: CDR1 SQVTM, CDR2 ANQGSEA. CDR3 length: 12 amino acids. Between the trimmed V and J ends, which lost 4 bases and 5 bases, there was a span of 10 bases. For the CDR3, the DNA is TGCAGCGTTGTCCGTGGTAGAGATACGCAGTATTTT. Residues: CSVVRGRDTQYF.

CDR3 nucleotide sequence: TGTGCCAGCAGTTTCCTCGATGGTGTTCTTTACGAGCAGTACTTC. Translated, it gives CASSFLDGVLYEQYF. The chain combines TRBV27 with TRBJ2-7; D gene unclear. The CDR3 has 15 amino acids. Trimming cost V 3 bases and J 4 bases, with 16 bases left between them. Germline CDR1 MNHEY, CDR2 SMNVEV (reference sequence).

V usage is TRBV20-1 and J usage is TRBJ1-5; 8 bases line up with TRBD1. Germline-derived CDR1 and CDR2 are DFQATT and SNEGSKA (reference sequence). This CDR3 is 13 amino acids long. V trimming: 4 bases; J trimming: 6 bases; junction bases outside the gene matches: 5. The CDR3 region has the DNA TGCAGTGCTAATCAGGGGGCTTTTCAGCCCCAGCATTTT. It encodes CSANQGAFQPQHF.

The table lists this clonotype with a few counts. The CDR3: CASSPRPGNTEAFF. The CDR3 nucleotides are TGTGCCAGCTCACCACGCCCGGGTAACACTGAAGCTTTCTTT. This sequence joins TRBV18 and TRBJ1-1; D call uncertain. The CDR3 is made up of 14 amino acids. V lost 1 base to trimming and J lost 2 bases, with 8 bases between them. Germline-derived CDR1 and CDR2 are KGHSH and LQKENI. The whole variable domain, remainder taken from reference TRBV18 and TRBJ1-1, is NAGVMQNPRHLVRRRGQEARLRCSPMKGHSHVYWYRQLPEEGLKFMVYLQKENIIDESGMPKERFSAEFPKEGPSILRIQQVVRGDSAAYFCASSPRPGNTEAFFGQGTRLTVV.

This clonotype has only a few counts. The chain employs TRBV6-1 and TRBJ2-7, with D possibly TRBD2 on 5 matching bases. The CDR3 consists of 14 residues. The germline V and J ends were trimmed by 6 bases and 2 bases, with 14 bases remaining between them. CDR1 and CDR2 from the germline V gene are MNHNS and SASEGT. The CDR3 DNA follows: TGTGCCAGCAGAACCGGGAAAGCCCCCTACGAGCAGTACTTC. It is translated as CASRTGKAPYEQYF.

This chain links TRBV6-5 with TRBJ1-1, with D tentatively TRBD1 (6 bases). V lost 2 bases, J lost 11 bases, and 15 bases lay in between. Germline lookup yields CDR1 MNHEY and CDR2 SVGAGI. This CDR3 is built from 13 residues. CDR3 nucleotide sequence: TGTGCCAGCAGTTACGTCAGGGGCGCGGAGGCTTTCTTT. This encodes CASSYVRGAEAFF.

This clonotype was seen a handful of times. V gene TRBV3-1 combines with J gene TRBJ2-7, with a possible D match to TRBD2 (7 bases). This CDR3 region has 16 residues. Germline values: CDR1 LGHDT, CDR2 YNNKEL (reference sequence). V lost 0 bases, J lost 2 bases, and 14 bases lay in between. Written as DNA, the CDR3 is TGTGCCAGCAGCCAAGATGGGGGGGGGCGGACCTACGAGCAGTACTTC. It translates to CASSQDGGGRTYEQYF.

This rearrangement joins TRBV11-2 to TRBJ2-7; D unresolved. Germline V gene data show CDR1 as SGHAT and CDR2 as FQNNGV. V shed 6 bases and J shed 0 bases, with 12 bases lying between them. CDR3 size: 14 residues. CDR3 protein: CASSRGWVSYEQYF. The CDR3 DNA reads as TGTGCCAGCAGTCGCGGATGGGTCTCCTACGAGCAGTACTTC.

This chain connects TRBV24-1 to TRBJ2-1; D perhaps matches TRBD2 (6 bases). This CDR3 spans 16 amino acids. Germline-derived CDR1 and CDR2 are KGHDR and SFDVKD. V was trimmed by 3 bases and J by 10 bases, leaving 21 bases between them. As DNA, the CDR3 is TGTGCCACCAGTGATCCAGGGAGAATAGGAGGAGGGGAGCAGTTCTTC. Its translation: CATSDPGRIGGGEQFF.

This clonotype was observed a few times. A junction boundary mismatches the germline segment, possibly from a read error. The rearrangement uses TRBV7-7 and TRBJ2-3; TRBD2 might be the D (6 bases). The CDR3 has 16 residues. The germline CDR1 and CDR2 sequences are SSHAT and FNYEAQ (reference sequence). CDR3 sequence: CASSLGAFGGPDTQYF. The CDR3 region has the DNA TGTGCTAGCAGCTTAGGAGCTTTCGGAGGGCCAGATACGCAGTATTTT.

The chain recombines TRBV4-2 with TRBJ2-5, with 8 bases fitting TRBD1. V shed 0 bases and J 5 bases; nucleotides not matched to a gene: 5. The germline gives CDR1 LGHNA, CDR2 YNFKEQ. The CDR3 runs 15 residues. Here the CDR3 DNA reads TGTGCCAGCAGCCAAGATTTGCACAGGGGGGAGACCCAGTACTTC. This sequence encodes CASSQDLHRGETQYF.

This clonotype has more than one count but fewer than ten. J is TRBJ2-1 and V is TRBV12-3 or TRBV12-4, with D possibly being TRBD1 (5 bases). The V end lost 4 bases, the J end lost 10 bases, and 17 bases lay between the germline ends. The CDR3 covers 14 residues. The CDR3 reads CASSSSGPYREQFF. The CDR3 DNA reads TGTGCCAGCAGTTCCTCCGGGCCTTACAGGGAGCAGTTCTTC.

Regarding this clonotype: Germline is not matched at one junction end, which may reflect a read error. This chain connects TRBV20-1 to TRBJ1-4; D remains ambiguous. CDR3 size: 11 residues. Looked up from germline, CDR1 is DFQATT and CDR2 is SNEGSKA (reference sequence). CDR3 sequence: CSARDYEKLFF. CDR3 DNA sequence: TGCAGTGCCAGAGACTATGAAAAACTGTTTTTT.

This clonotype has at least ten counts. The gene calls are TRBV29-1 and TRBJ1-4; D may be TRBD1 (5 bases). The CDR3 contains 12 residues. V was trimmed by 3 bases and J by 8 bases, leaving 10 bases between them. Germline V gene lookup returns CDR1 SQVTM and CDR2 ANQGSEA. CDR3 in DNA: TGCAGCGTTGATAGGGGAGGCGAAAAACTGTTTTTT. Translating it yields CSVDRGGEKLFF.

The chain employs TRBV20-1 and TRBJ2-6; D might be TRBD1 (5 bases). Germline V gene lookup returns CDR1 DFQATT and CDR2 SNEGSKA (reference sequence). This CDR3 is built from 14 residues. Trimming removed 3 bases from V and 2 bases from J, with 8 bases in between. CDR3 sequence: CSASRAAGANVLTF. The CDR3 DNA reads as TGCAGTGCTAGCAGGGCGGCTGGGGCCAACGTCCTGACTTTC.

The chain employs TRBV14 and TRBJ2-1; D is unresolved. Looked up from germline, CDR1 is SGHDN and CDR2 is FVKESK. V lost 1 base to trimming and J lost 4 bases, with 11 bases between them. CDR3 length equals 15 residues. The CDR3 here is CASSQAPRLYNEQFF. The DNA for the CDR3 is TGTGCCAGCAGCCAAGCTCCCAGATTATACAATGAGCAGTTCTTC.

This chain uses TRBV20-1 with TRBJ2-3; unclear D gene. V was cut by 7 bases and J by 0 bases, with 17 bases left in between. The V gene's germline CDR1 is DFQATT and CDR2 SNEGSKA (reference sequence). This CDR3 has 15 residues. The CDR3 DNA reads TGCAGTGGCAACCCCCACGTTCGAAGCACAGATACGCAGTATTTT. It encodes CSGNPHVRSTDTQYF.

This clonotype has a handful of counts. Sequence at one end of the junction differs from germline and may be a read error. This rearrangement joins TRBV7-7 to TRBJ2-2; maybe TRBD2 (5 bases). The CDR3 loop spans 16 amino acids. Germline lookup yields CDR1 SSHAT and CDR2 FNYEAQ (reference sequence). The CDR3, as DNA: TGTGCTAGCAGCGCAGCCCGGGGTCTGAACACCGGGGAGCTGTTTTTT. This sequence encodes CASSAARGLNTGELFF.

The V gene is TRBV7-6, the J gene TRBJ1-1; the D is unclear. The germline V gene encodes CDR1 SGHVS and CDR2 FNYEAQ. The CDR3 contains 13 residues. The V and J ends lost 5 bases and 5 bases respectively, with 12 bases between them. The CDR3 DNA is TGTGCCAGCAGCGCAAACCTAAGGACTGAAGCTTTCTTT. This encodes CASSANLRTEAFF.

Written as DNA, the CDR3 is TGTGCCAGCAGCGTAGGGGCGGGGTTGGGCAATCAGCCCCAGCATTTT. Protein: CASSVGAGLGNQPQHF. The gene calls are TRBV9 and TRBJ1-5; D remains ambiguous. Between the trimmed V and J ends, which lost 0 bases and 2 bases, there was a span of 12 bases. This CDR3 is 16 amino acids long. CDR1 is SGDLS, CDR2 YYNGEE, per germline.

This clonotype has just a few counts. The rearrangement links TRBV6-2 or TRBV6-3 to TRBJ1-5; unclear D gene. The CDR3 consists of 13 residues. The ends were cut back, 6 bases at V and 0 bases at J, with 6 bases in the middle. In germline, CDR1 is MNHEY, CDR2 SVGEGT. The CDR3 here is CASSTASNQPQHF. DNA of the CDR3: TGTGCCAGCAGCACGGCTAGCAATCAGCCCCAGCATTTT.

The chain links TRBV7-9 to TRBJ1-5; 9 bases are shared with TRBD1. Germline V gene lookup returns CDR1 SEHNR and CDR2 FQNEAQ (reference sequence). The CDR3 spans 16 residues. The ends lost 4 bases at V and 6 bases at J; junction bases unmatched: 10. The CDR3 DNA sequence: TGTGCCAGCAGCTCCGGTACCCGGGACAGGGCTCAGCCCCAGCATTTT. This gives the protein CASSSGTRDRAQPQHF.

This clonotype was observed a few times. The CDR3 here is CASTRALSTDTQYF. CDR3 DNA sequence: TGTGCCAGCACGCGGGCCCTCAGCACAGATACGCAGTATTTT. This chain uses TRBV5-6 with TRBJ2-3, with D maybe TRBD2 (5 bases). Per germline, CDR1 SGHDT and CDR2 YYEEEE. Deletions cut 6 bases from V and 0 bases from J, with 11 bases between. The CDR3 sequence is 14 residues long.